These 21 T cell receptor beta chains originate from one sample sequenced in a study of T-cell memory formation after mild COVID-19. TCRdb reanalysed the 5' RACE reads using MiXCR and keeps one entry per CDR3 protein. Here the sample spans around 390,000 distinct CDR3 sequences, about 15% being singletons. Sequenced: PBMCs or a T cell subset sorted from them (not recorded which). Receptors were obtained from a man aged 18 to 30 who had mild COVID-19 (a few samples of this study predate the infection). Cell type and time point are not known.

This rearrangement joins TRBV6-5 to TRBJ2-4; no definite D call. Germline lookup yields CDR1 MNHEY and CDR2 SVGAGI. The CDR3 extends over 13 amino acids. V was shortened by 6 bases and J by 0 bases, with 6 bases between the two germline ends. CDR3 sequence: CASRGIAKNIQYF. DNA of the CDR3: TGTGCCAGCAGGGGTATAGCCAAAAACATTCAGTACTTC.

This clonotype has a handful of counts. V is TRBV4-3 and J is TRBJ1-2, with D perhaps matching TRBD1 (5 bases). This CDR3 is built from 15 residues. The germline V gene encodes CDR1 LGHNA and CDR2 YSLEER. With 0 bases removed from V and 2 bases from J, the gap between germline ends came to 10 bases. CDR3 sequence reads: CASSQDSGGNYGYTF. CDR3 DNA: TGCGCCAGCAGCCAAGATTCGGGGGGAAACTATGGCTACACCTTC.

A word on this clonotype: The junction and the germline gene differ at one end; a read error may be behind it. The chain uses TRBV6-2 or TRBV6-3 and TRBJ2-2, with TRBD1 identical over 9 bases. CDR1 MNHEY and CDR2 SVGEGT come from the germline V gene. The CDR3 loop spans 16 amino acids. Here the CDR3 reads CASSYFGTGLAGELIF. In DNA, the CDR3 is TGTGCCAGCAGTTACTTCGGGACAGGGCTTGCCGGGGAGCTGATTTTT.

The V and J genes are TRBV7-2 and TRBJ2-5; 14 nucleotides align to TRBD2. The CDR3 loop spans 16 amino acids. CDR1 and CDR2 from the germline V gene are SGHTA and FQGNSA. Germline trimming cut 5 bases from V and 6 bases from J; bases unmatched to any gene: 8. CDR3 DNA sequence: TGTGCCAGCAGCGCGTCGACTAGCGGGGGGGCAAAGACCCAGTACTTC. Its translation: CASSASTSGGAKTQYF. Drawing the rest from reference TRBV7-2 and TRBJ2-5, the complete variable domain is GAGVSQSPSNKVTEKGKDVELRCDPISGHTALYWYRQSLGQGLEFLIYFQGNSAPDKSGLPSDRFSAERTGGSVSTLTIQRTQQEDSAVYLCASSASTSGGAKTQYFGPGTRLLVL.

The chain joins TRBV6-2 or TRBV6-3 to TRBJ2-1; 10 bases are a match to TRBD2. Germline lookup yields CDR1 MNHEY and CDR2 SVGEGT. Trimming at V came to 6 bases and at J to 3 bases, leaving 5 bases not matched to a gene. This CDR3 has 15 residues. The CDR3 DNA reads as TGTGCCAGCAGCCTAGCGGGGGCGAACTACAATGAGCAGTTCTTC. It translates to CASSLAGANYNEQFF.

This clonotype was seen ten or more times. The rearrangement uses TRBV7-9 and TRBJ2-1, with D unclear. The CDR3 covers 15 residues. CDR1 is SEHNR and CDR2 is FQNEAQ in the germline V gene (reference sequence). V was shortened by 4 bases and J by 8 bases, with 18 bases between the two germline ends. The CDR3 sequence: CASSYSSLFPHEQFF. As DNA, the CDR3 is TGTGCCAGCAGCTACTCGTCCCTTTTTCCGCATGAGCAGTTCTTC.

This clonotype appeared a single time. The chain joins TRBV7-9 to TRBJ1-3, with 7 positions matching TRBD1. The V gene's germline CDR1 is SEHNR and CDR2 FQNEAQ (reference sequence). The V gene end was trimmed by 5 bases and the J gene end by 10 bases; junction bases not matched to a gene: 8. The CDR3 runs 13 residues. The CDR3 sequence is CASSPPQGITIYF. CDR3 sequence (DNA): TGTGCCAGCAGCCCGCCACAGGGGATAACCATATATTTT.

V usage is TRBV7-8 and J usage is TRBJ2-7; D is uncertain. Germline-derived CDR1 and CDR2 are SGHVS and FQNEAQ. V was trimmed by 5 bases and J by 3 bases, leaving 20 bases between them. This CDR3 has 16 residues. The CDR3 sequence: CASSVLPGPTGYEQYF. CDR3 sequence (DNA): TGTGCCAGCAGCGTCCTCCCGGGCCCAACTGGCTACGAGCAGTACTTC.

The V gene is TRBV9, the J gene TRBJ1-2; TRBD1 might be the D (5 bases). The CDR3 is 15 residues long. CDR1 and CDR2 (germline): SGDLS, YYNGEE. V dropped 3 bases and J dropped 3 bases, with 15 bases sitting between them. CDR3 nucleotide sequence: TGTGCCAGCAGCGCCCTAGGAGGGGTTGACTATGGCTACACCTTC. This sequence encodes CASSALGGVDYGYTF.

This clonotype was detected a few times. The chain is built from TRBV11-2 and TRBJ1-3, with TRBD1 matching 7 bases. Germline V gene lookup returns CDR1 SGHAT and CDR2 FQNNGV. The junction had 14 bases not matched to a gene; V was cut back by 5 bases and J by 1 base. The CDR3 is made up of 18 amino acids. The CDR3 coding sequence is TGTGCCAGCAGCAAGACTGTGGTCCCAGGGGGTTCTGGAAACACCATATATTTT. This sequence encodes CASSKTVVPGGSGNTIYF. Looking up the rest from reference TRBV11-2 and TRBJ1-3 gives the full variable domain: EAGVAQSPRYKIIEKRQSVAFWCNPISGHATLYWYQQILGQGPKLLIQFQNNGVVDDSQLPKDRFSAERLKGVDSTLKIQPAKLEDSAVYLCASSKTVVPGGSGNTIYFGEGSWLTVV.

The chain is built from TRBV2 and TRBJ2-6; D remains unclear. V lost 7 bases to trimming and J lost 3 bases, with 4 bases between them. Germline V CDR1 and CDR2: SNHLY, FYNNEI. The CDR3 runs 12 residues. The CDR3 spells CASKGGANVLTF. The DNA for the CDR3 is TGTGCCAGCAAGGGTGGGGCCAACGTCCTGACTTTC.

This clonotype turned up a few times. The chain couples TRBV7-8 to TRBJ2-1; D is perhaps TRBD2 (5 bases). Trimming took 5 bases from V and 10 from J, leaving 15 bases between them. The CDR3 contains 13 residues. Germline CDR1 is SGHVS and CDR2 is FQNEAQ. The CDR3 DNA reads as TGTGCCAGCAGCGCCGGAGGTCTCTTGGAGCAGTTCTTC. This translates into CASSAGGLLEQFF.

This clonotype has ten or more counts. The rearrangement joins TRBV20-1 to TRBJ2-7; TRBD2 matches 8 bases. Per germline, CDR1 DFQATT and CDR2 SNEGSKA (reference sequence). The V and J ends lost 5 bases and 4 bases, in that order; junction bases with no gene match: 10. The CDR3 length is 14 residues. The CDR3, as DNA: TGCAGTGCTCGTAGAAGCGGGGGAGATTACGAGCAGTACGTC. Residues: CSARRSGGDYEQYV.

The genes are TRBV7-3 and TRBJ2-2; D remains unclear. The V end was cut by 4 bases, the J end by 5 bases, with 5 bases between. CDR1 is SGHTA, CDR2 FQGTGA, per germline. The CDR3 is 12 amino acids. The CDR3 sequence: CASSSVTGELFF. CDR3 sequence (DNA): TGTGCCAGCAGCTCTGTAACCGGGGAGCTGTTTTTT.

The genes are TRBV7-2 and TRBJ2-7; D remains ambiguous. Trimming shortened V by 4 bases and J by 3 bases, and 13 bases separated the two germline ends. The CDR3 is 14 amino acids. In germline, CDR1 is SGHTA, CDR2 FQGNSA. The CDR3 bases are TGTGCCAGCAGCTCAGATTCGCCCCGCTACGAGCAGTACTTC. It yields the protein CASSSDSPRYEQYF. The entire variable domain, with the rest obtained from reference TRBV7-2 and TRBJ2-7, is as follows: GAGVSQSPSNKVTEKGKDVELRCDPISGHTALYWYRQSLGQGLEFLIYFQGNSAPDKSGLPSDRFSAERTGGSVSTLTIQRTQQEDSAVYLCASSSDSPRYEQYFGPGTRLTVT.

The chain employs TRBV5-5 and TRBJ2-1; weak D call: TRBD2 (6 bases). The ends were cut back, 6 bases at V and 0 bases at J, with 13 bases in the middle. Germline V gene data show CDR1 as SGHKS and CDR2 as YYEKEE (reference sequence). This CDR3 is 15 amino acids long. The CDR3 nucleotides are TGTGCCAGCACCCAACTAGCTAGCTCCTACAATGAGCAGTTCTTC. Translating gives CASTQLASSYNEQFF.

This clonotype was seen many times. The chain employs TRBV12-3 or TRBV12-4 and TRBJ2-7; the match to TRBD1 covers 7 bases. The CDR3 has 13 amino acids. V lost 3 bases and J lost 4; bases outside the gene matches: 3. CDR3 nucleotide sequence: TGTGCCAGCAGTTTCCCGGGACAGTACGAGCAGTACTTC. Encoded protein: CASSFPGQYEQYF.

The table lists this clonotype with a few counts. For the CDR3, the DNA is TGTGCCACCAGCAGGGCGTTGGGGGATGGAAACACCATATATTTT. This encodes CATSRALGDGNTIYF. The J gene is TRBJ1-3, the V gene TRBV15, with TRBD1 as a possible D gene (5 bases). Germline V CDR1 and CDR2: LNHNV, YYDKDF (reference sequence). The V gene lost 3 bases and the J gene lost 3 bases, with 12 bases spanning the gap. There are 15 residues in the CDR3.

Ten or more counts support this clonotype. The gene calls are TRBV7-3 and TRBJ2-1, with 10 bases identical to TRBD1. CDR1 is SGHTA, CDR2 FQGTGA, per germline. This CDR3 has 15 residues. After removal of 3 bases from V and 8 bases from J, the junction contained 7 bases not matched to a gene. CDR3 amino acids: CASSLTGGPTDEQFF. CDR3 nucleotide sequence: TGTGCCAGCAGCTTGACAGGGGGCCCCACAGATGAGCAGTTCTTC.

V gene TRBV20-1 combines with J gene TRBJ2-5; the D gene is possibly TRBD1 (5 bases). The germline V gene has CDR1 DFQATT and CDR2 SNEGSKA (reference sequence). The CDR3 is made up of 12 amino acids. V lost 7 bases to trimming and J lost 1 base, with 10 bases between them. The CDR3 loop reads CSEAGPQETQYF. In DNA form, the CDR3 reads TGCAGTGAAGCAGGGCCCCAAGAGACCCAGTACTTC.

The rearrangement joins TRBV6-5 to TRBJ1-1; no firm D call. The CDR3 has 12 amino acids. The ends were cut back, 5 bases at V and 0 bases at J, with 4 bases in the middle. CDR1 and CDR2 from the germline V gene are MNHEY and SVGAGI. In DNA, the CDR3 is TGTGCCAGCAGTAACCTGAACACTGAAGCTTTCTTT. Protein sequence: CASSNLNTEAFF.